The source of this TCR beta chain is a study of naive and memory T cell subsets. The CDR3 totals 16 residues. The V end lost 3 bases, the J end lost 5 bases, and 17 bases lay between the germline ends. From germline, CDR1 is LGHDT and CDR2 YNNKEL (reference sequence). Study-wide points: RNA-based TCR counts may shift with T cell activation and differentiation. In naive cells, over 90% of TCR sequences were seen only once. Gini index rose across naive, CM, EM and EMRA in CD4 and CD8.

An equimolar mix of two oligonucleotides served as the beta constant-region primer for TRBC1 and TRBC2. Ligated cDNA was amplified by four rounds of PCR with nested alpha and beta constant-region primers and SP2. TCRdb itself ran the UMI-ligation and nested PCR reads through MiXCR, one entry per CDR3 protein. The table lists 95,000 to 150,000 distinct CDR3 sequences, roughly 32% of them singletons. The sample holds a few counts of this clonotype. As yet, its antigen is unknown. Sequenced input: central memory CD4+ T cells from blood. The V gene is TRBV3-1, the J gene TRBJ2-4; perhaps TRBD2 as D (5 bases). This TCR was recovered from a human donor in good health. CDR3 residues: CASSQGLLVGQNIQYF. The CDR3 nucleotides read TGTGCCAGCAGCCAGGGCTTACTAGTGGGCCAAAACATTCAGTACTTC.